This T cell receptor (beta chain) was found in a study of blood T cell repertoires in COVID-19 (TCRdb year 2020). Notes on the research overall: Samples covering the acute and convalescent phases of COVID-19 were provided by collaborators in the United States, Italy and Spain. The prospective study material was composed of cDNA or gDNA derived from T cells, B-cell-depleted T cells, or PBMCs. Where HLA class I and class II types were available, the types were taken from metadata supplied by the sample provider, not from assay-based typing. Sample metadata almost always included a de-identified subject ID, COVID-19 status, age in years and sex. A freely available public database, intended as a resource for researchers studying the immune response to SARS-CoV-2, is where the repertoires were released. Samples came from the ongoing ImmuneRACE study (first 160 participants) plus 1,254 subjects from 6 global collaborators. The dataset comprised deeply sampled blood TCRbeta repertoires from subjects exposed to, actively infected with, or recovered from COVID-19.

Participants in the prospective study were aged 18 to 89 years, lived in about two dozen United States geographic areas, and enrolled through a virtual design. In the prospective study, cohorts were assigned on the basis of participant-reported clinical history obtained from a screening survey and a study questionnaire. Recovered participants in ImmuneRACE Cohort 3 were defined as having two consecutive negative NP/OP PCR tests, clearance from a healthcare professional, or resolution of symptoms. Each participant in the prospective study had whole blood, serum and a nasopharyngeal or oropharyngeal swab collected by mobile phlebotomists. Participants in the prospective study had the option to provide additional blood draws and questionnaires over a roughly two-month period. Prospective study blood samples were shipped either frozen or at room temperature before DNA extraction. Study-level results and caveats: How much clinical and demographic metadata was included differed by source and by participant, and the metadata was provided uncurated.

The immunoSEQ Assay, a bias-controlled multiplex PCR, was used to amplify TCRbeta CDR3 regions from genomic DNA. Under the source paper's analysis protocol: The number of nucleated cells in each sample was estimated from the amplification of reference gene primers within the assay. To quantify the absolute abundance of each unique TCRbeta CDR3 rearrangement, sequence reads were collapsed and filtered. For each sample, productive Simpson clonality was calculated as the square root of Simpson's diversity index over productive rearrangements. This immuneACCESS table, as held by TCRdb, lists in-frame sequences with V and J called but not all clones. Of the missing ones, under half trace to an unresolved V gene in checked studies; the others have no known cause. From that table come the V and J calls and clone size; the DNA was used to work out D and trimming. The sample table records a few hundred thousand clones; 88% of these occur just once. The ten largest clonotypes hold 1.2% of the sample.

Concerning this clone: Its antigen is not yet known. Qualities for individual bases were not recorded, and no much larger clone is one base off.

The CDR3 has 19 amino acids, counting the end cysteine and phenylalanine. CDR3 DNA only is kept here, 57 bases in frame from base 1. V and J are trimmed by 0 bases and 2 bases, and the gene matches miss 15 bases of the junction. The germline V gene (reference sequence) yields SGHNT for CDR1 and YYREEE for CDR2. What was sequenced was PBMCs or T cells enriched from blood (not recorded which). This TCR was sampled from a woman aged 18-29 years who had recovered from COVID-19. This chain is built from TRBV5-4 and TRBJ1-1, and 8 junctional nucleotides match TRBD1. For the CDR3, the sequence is CASSLDKRTLQGENTEAFF. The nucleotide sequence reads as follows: TGTGCCAGCAGCTTGGATAAAAGGACTCTACAGGGGGAAAACACTGAAGCTTTCTTT. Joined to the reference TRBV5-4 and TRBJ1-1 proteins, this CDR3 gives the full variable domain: ETGVTQSPTHLIKTRGQQVTLRCSSQSGHNTVSWYQQALGQGPQFIFQYYREEENGRGNFPPRFSGLQFPNYSSELNVNALELDDSALYLCASSLDKRTLQGENTEAFFGQGTRLTVV.